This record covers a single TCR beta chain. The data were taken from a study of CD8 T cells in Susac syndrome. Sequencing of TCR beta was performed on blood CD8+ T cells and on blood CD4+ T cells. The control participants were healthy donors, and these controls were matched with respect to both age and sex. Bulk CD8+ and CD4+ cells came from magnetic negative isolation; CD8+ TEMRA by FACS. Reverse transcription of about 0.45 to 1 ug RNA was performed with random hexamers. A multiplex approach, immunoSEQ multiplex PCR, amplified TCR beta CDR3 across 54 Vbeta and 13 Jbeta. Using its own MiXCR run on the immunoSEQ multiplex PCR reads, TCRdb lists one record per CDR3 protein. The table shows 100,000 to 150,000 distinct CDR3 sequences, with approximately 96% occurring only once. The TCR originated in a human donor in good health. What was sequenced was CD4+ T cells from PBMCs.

CDR3 nucleotides: TGTGCCAGTACGGAGGGGCGTCGGCAGCCCCAGCATTTT. Translating gives CASTEGRRQPQHF. The chain uses TRBV19 and TRBJ1-5, with D perhaps TRBD1 (5 bases). CDR3 length: 13 amino acids. The V end lost 7 bases, the J end lost 7 bases, and 14 bases lay between the germline ends. Germline V gives CDR1 LNHDA, CDR2 SQIVND (reference sequence).